A single sample is the source of the 27 T cell receptor beta chains below, sequenced in a study of CD8 T cells in ankylosing spondylitis. The study's findings and limits: What seemed typical of ankylosing spondylitis blood was a TCR beta motif built from several highly homologous variants.

Antigens for these TCRs are unknown. TCRdb used MiXCR to reprocess the 5' RACE reads, holding one entry per CDR3 protein. Of 500,000 to 550,000 distinct CDR3 sequences detected, about 12% appear once; the ten largest clones hold 6.8%. Sequencing was performed on blood, either unsorted or a sorted T cell fraction (not recorded which). Source of these receptors: a male donor with ankylosing spondylitis.

This clonotype has more than one count but fewer than ten. J is TRBJ2-1 and V is TRBV12-3 or TRBV12-4, with TRBD2 matching 9 bases. Unmatched junction bases numbered 14, after V lost 11 bases and J lost 9 bases. This CDR3 comprises 14 residues. CDR3 DNA: TGTGCCGCAGGGAAGAGCGGGAGGAGGAGTGAGCAGTTCTTC. This codes for CAAGKSGRRSEQFF.

In its sample, this clonotype was seen a few times. The chain links TRBV5-6 to TRBJ1-2; D not certain. Germline V gene data show CDR1 as SGHDT and CDR2 as YYEEEE. V was clipped by 5 bases and J by 4 bases, with 12 bases between them. CDR3 length: 13 amino acids. CDR3: CASSMGRTYGYTF. The CDR3 coding sequence is TGTGCCAGCAGTATGGGCCGGACCTATGGCTACACCTTC.

In its sample, this clonotype was seen a few times. The chain is built from TRBV3-1 and TRBJ1-3; no definite D call. The V end was cut by 2 bases, the J end by 4 bases, with 9 bases between. From germline, CDR1 is LGHDT and CDR2 YNNKEL (reference sequence). This CDR3 is 14 amino acids long. CDR3 protein: CASSQWLSGNTIYF. The DNA for the CDR3 is TGTGCCAGCAGCCAATGGCTTTCGGGAAACACCATATATTTT.

This clonotype was recorded a few times. The genes are TRBV3-1 and TRBJ2-1, with D maybe TRBD2 (6 bases). The germline gives CDR1 LGHDT, CDR2 YNNKEL (reference sequence). V shed 1 base and J shed 0 bases, with 10 bases lying between them. CDR3 length equals 16 residues. The CDR3 loop is CASSQAIGSSYNEQFF. CDR3 bases: TGTGCCAGCAGCCAAGCGATCGGGAGCTCCTACAATGAGCAGTTCTTC.

The chain combines TRBV21-1 with TRBJ2-5; TRBD1, the table's D call, was not compared with the DNA. TRBV21-1 is classified as a pseudogene. The CDR3 has 18 residues. This chain's CDR3 is CASSKVPTPGVRQETQYF. The CDR3, as DNA: TGTGCCAGCAGCAAAGTCCCCACCCCGGGTGTCCGACAAGAGACCCAGTACTTC.

This clonotype was seen a few times. The CDR3 DNA reads TGCGCCAGCAGCTTGGAGTCAGGCGGGCTCAAGGAGCAGTTCTTC. Its protein product is CASSLESGGLKEQFF. The chain uses TRBV5-1 and TRBJ2-1; D is perhaps TRBD2 (5 bases). The CDR3 spans 15 residues. Trimming cost V 0 bases and J 10 bases, with 17 bases left between them. Per the germline V gene, CDR1 is SGHRS and CDR2 is YFSETQ.

The chain is built from TRBV20-1 and TRBJ2-3; 8 bases are shared with TRBD1. Trimming removed 6 bases from V and 5 bases from J; junction bases left unmatched: 13. CDR3 length: 15 residues. Germline CDR1 is DFQATT and CDR2 is SNEGSKA (reference sequence). The CDR3: CSALNPRGLGDTQYF. CDR3 in DNA: TGCAGTGCCCTAAACCCCAGGGGGCTCGGAGATACGCAGTATTTT.

The chain is built from TRBV24-1 and TRBJ2-2; TRBD1 matches 9 bases. Germline V lookup: CDR1 KGHDR, CDR2 SFDVKD. Unmatched junction bases numbered 3, after V lost 9 bases and J lost 5 bases. The CDR3 is 13 amino acids. CDR3 sequence reads: CATGTGRTGELFF. As DNA, the CDR3 is TGTGCCACCGGGACAGGGAGGACCGGGGAGCTGTTTTTT.

This clonotype was recorded many times. The chain links TRBV12-3 or TRBV12-4 to TRBJ2-3, with 8 bases lining up with TRBD1. This CDR3 region has 15 residues. V lost 6 bases, J lost 1 base, and 6 bases stayed unmatched. Here the CDR3 reads CASRTGGEGTDTQYF. CDR3 DNA: TGTGCCAGCAGAACAGGGGGAGAAGGCACAGATACGCAGTATTTT.

V and J are TRBV5-6 and TRBJ2-4; tentatively, D is TRBD2 (5 bases). The CDR3 extends over 15 amino acids. Germline CDR1 and CDR2: SGHDT and YYEEEE. V dropped 4 bases and J dropped 0 bases, with 11 bases sitting between them. The chain's CDR3 is CASSLSVIAKNIQYF. The CDR3 DNA sequence: TGTGCCAGCAGCCTTAGCGTAATAGCCAAAAACATTCAGTACTTC. Combining the CDR3 with reference TRBV5-6 and TRBJ2-4 gives the whole variable domain DAGVTQSPTHLIKTRGQQVTLRCSPKSGHDTVSWYQQALGQGPQFIFQYYEEEERQRGNFPDRFSGHQFPNYSSELNVNALLLGDSALYLCASSLSVIAKNIQYFGAGTRLSVL.

The J gene is TRBJ1-1, the V gene TRBV3-1, with D hard to call. CDR1 is LGHDT, CDR2 YNNKEL, per germline (reference sequence). Trimming stripped 4 bases from V and 0 bases from J, with 15 bases between. The CDR3 spans 16 residues. The CDR3 loop is CASSPLSVGMNTEAFF. CDR3 nucleotide sequence: TGTGCCAGCAGCCCTCTCTCGGTGGGGATGAACACTGAAGCTTTCTTT.

This clonotype has more than one count but fewer than ten. CDR3 coding DNA: TGTGCCAGCAGGACGGGACTAGCGATCACAGATACGCAGTATTTT. Amino acid sequence: CASRTGLAITDTQYF. J is TRBJ2-3 and V is TRBV12-3 or TRBV12-4; the match to TRBD2 covers 10 bases. CDR3 size: 15 residues. The V and J ends lost 6 bases and 2 bases, in that order; junction bases with no gene match: 5.

V gene TRBV5-6 combines with J gene TRBJ2-2; the match to TRBD2 covers 7 bases. Per the germline V gene, CDR1 is SGHDT and CDR2 is YYEEEE. The CDR3 spans 19 residues. Trimming removed 0 bases from V and 4 bases from J; junction bases left unmatched: 15. Written as DNA, the CDR3 is TGTGCCAGCAGCTTGGTTCGGCTAGCGGACCTGACGGGCACCGGGGAGCTGTTTTTT. As protein: CASSLVRLADLTGTGELFF.

The chain is built from TRBV24-1 and TRBJ2-7; tentatively, D is TRBD1 (5 bases). Trimming removed 3 bases at V and 3 bases at J, with 8 bases between. This CDR3 contains 13 residues. The germline CDR1 and CDR2 sequences are KGHDR and SFDVKD. The CDR3 spells CATSDADSYEQYF. CDR3 nucleotides: TGTGCCACCAGTGATGCCGACAGCTACGAGCAGTACTTC.

The table lists this clonotype with a count of one. V usage is TRBV4-2 and J usage is TRBJ2-3; TRBD2 agrees at 8 bases. Germline values: CDR1 LGHNA, CDR2 YNFKEQ. The ends lost 1 base at V and 10 bases at J; junction bases unmatched: 16. The CDR3 sequence is 17 residues long. CDR3 nucleotides: TGTGCCAGCAGCCAAGCTATGACTAGCGCTAAAGAAAGAGCGCAGTATTTT. Amino acids: CASSQAMTSAKERAQYF.

This clonotype was seen a few times. The chain joins TRBV19 to TRBJ2-1; D possibly matches TRBD1 or TRBD2 (5 bases each). Germline V gene sequence: CDR1 LNHDA, CDR2 SQIVND (reference sequence). Trimming took off 6 bases at V and 4 bases at J, with 16 bases between the two ends. The CDR3 contains 15 residues. Here the CDR3 DNA reads TGTGCCAGTAGCTTAAGCGGACAAAGGTACAATGAGCAGTTCTTC. Its protein is CASSLSGQRYNEQFF.

This clonotype turned up a few times. This chain uses TRBV12-3 or TRBV12-4 with TRBJ2-5; perhaps D is TRBD1 or TRBD2 (5 bases each). The CDR3 sequence is 15 residues long. V was pared by 4 bases and J by 0 bases, with 12 bases between. The CDR3 coding sequence is TGTGCCAGCAGTTCTGGGACCATCTACCAAGAGACCCAGTACTTC. Residues: CASSSGTIYQETQYF.

This clonotype was counted ten times or more. J is TRBJ2-7 and V is TRBV20-1; 8 bases align to TRBD2. Germline CDR1 is DFQATT and CDR2 is SNEGSKA (reference sequence). CDR3 length: 14 amino acids. V was pared by 3 bases and J by 4 bases, with 8 bases of the junction left unmatched. The CDR3 spells CSASSAGGPYEQYF. In DNA, the CDR3 is TGCAGTGCTAGTTCTGCGGGAGGACCATACGAGCAGTACTTC.

This clonotype was detected a few times. J is TRBJ1-4 and V is TRBV6-1; perhaps TRBD1 as D (6 bases). CDR1 and CDR2 (germline): MNHNS, SASEGT. CDR3 length: 14 residues. Trimming left V 5 bases short and J 8 bases short, with 15 bases between. This CDR3 is CASSPGGGEEKLFF. CDR3 nucleotide sequence: TGTGCCAGCAGTCCCGGGGGGGGCGAGGAAAAACTGTTTTTT.

This chain links TRBV2 with TRBJ2-1, with 10 bases lining up with TRBD2. Germline V gene data show CDR1 as SNHLY and CDR2 as FYNNEI. The V segment lost 2 bases and the J segment 1 base; nucleotides outside the gene matches: 5. The CDR3 is made up of 17 amino acids. The CDR3 sequence: CASSEIASGSSYNEQFF. In DNA form, the CDR3 reads TGTGCCAGCAGTGAAATAGCTAGCGGGAGTTCCTACAATGAGCAGTTCTTC. The full variable domain, completed using reference TRBV2 and TRBJ2-1, is EPEVTQTPSHQVTQMGQEVILRCVPISNHLYFYWYRQILGQKVEFLVSFYNNEISEKSEIFDDQFSVERPDGSNFTLKIRSTKLEDSAMYFCASSEIASGSSYNEQFFGPGTRLTVL.

This clonotype was seen a single time. The chain couples TRBV2 to TRBJ2-5; the match to TRBD1 covers 7 bases. CDR1 and CDR2 (germline): SNHLY, FYNNEI. The trim removed 0 bases at V and 6 bases at J, leaving 10 bases unmatched. The CDR3 length is 16 residues. DNA of the CDR3: TGTGCCAGCAGTGAAGCGCAACAGGGGATGTGGAAGACCCAGTACTTC. It encodes CASSEAQQGMWKTQYF.

This clonotype was seen more than once but under ten times. The V gene is TRBV18, the J gene TRBJ1-1; D not certain. V shed 2 bases and J shed 5 bases, with 9 bases lying between them. Germline V lookup: CDR1 KGHSH, CDR2 LQKENI. The length of the CDR3 is 13 residues. The CDR3 reads CASSPNSGTEAFF. CDR3 bases: TGTGCCAGCTCACCAAATAGCGGGACTGAAGCTTTCTTT.

This clonotype turned up a few times. CDR3 loop: CASSFRGSVWNEQFF. The CDR3, as DNA: TGTGCCAGCAGTTTTCGGGGCTCAGTTTGGAATGAGCAGTTCTTC. The genes are TRBV12-3 or TRBV12-4 and TRBJ2-1; possibly TRBD1 or TRBD2 for D (5 bases each). Trimming left V 3 bases short and J 7 bases short, with 16 bases between. This CDR3 has 15 residues.

The chain joins TRBV7-2 to TRBJ2-5, with D perhaps TRBD2 (5 bases). CDR1 and CDR2 from the germline V gene are SGHTA and FQGNSA. This CDR3 has 16 residues. Deletions cut 3 bases from V and 2 bases from J, with 16 bases between. CDR3 nucleotide sequence: TGTGCCAGCAGCTTTTATCGAGGGAGTAGGCAAGAGACCCAGTACTTC. This sequence encodes CASSFYRGSRQETQYF.

The genes are TRBV20-1 and TRBJ1-6; D might be TRBD1 (6 bases). Looked up from germline, CDR1 is DFQATT and CDR2 is SNEGSKA (reference sequence). Trimming took 1 base from V and 10 from J, leaving 20 bases between them. CDR3 size: 16 residues. This chain's CDR3 is CSARGSGRGLGSPLHF. The CDR3 bases are TGCAGTGCTAGAGGGTCCGGCAGGGGTTTAGGGTCACCCCTCCACTTT.

This clonotype has just a few counts. The rearrangement uses TRBV12-5 and TRBJ2-1, with 13 positions matching TRBD2. The CDR3 spans 16 residues. In germline, CDR1 is LGHNT, CDR2 FRNRAP. V shed 1 base and J 9 bases; nucleotides not matched to a gene: 6. CDR3 amino acids: CASGLAPGLAGFEQFF. CDR3 DNA sequence: TGTGCTAGTGGTTTGGCGCCGGGACTAGCGGGATTTGAGCAGTTCTTC.

This clonotype was seen a handful of times. The J gene is TRBJ1-6, the V gene TRBV6-2 or TRBV6-3, with TRBD1 as a possible D gene (6 bases). Germline values: CDR1 MNHEY, CDR2 SVGEGT. The V end lost 0 bases, the J end lost 4 bases, and 16 bases lay between the germline ends. The CDR3 spans 18 residues. The CDR3 DNA follows: TGTGCCAGCAGTTACTCGAAGGCCGGGACACTTTATAATTCACCCCTCCACTTT. This codes for CASSYSKAGTLYNSPLHF.